These T cell receptor beta chains were read from a single sample in a study of tumor T cells in aggressive B-cell lymphoma. Profiling relied on immunoSEQ multiplex PCR, and the TCRdb table lists in-frame clones only, not all of them. The sample consists of around 6,400 clones, roughly 90% of them appearing once. The material sequenced was tumor tissue. Receptor source: an adult with diffuse large B cell lymphoma. Some clones in this sample may be carry-over from other donors' samples. Both conserved end residues are trimmed from each CDR3. The order of the fields is D gene, V gene, J gene, CDR3 protein. A D gene is named only where the DNA matches it firmly.

D: TRBD1; V: TRBV11-2; J: TRBJ2-1; CDR3: ASSSRGGAASEQF
D: TRBD1; V: TRBV7-9; J: TRBJ1-1; CDR3: ASSKRDRGPEAF
D: TRBD1; V: TRBV7-6; J: TRBJ1-2; CDR3: ASSLTQGDYGYT
D: TRBD2; V: TRBV9; J: TRBJ2-7; CDR3: ASSVESGGEAQSEQY
D: TRBD2; V: TRBV9; J: TRBJ2-1; CDR3: ASSVGTSGRGDEQF
D: .; V: TRBV7-2; J: TRBJ2-2; CDR3: ASRLVGSVNTGELF
D: .; V: TRBV7-2; J: TRBJ1-5; CDR3: ASSFSEGQPQH
D: .; V: TRBV7-8; J: TRBJ2-7; CDR3: ASSHTTGGEQY
D: TRBD2; V: TRBV2; J: TRBJ2-5; CDR3: ASSVERGTQY
D: .; V: TRBV10-3; J: TRBJ1-4; CDR3: AIRPGVSSFEKLF
D: .; V: TRBV5-1; J: TRBJ2-2; CDR3: ASSLASGGTGELF
D: TRBD2; V: TRBV9; J: TRBJ2-1; CDR3: ASSVGSSGSNEQF